This T cell receptor (beta chain) originates from a study of blood T cell repertoires in COVID-19. Study-level information: Some COVID-19 samples were acute and others convalescent; all came from the United States, Italy and Spain. Sources were T cells, B-cell-depleted T cells, or PBMCs; the material itself was cDNA or gDNA.

The V end lost 0 bases, the J end lost 8 bases, and 8 bases lay between the germline ends. Germline CDR1 is LGHNA and CDR2 is YSLEER. The CDR3 loop spans 13 amino acids. Original processing methods: Amplification with reference gene primers provided the estimates of nucleated cell counts. Assay used: immunoSEQ multiplex PCR; TCRdb lists only in-frame clones, some missing. V and J calls and clone size come straight from that table; D and trimming were deduced from the DNA. Of roughly 200,000 clones detected, about 88% appear once; the ten largest clones hold about 2.6%. The TCR comes from a woman aged 25 to 39 who had recovered from COVID-19. This chain connects TRBV4-3 to TRBJ2-1; the D gene is possibly TRBD1 (5 bases). Sample: PBMCs or T cells enriched from blood (not recorded which). The CDR3 sequence is CASSQEIRDEQFF. The CDR3 DNA follows: TGCGCCAGCAGCCAAGAGATCAGGGATGAGCAGTTCTTC.